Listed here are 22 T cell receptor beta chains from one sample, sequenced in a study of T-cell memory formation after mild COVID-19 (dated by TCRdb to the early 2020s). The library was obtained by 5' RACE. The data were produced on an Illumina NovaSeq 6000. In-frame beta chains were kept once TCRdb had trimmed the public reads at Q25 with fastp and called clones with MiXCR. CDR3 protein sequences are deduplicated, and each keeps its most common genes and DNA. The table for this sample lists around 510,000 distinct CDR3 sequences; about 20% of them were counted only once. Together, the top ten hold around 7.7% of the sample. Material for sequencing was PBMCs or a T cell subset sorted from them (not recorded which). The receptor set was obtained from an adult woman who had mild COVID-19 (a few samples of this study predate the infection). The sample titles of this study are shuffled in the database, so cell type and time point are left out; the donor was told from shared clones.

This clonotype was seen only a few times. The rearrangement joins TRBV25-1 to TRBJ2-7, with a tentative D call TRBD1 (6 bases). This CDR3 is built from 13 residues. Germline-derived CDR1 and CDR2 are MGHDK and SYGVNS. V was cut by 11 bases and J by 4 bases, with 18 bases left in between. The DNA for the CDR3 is TGTGCCCGAGACTTGACGGACAGTTACGAGCAGTACTTC. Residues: CARDLTDSYEQYF.

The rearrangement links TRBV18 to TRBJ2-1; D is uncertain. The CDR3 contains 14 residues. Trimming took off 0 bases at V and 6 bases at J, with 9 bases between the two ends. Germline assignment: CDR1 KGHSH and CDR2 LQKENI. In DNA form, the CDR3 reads TGTGCCAGCTCACCACCGGACGGCTCCAATGAGCAGTTCTTC. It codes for CASSPPDGSNEQFF.

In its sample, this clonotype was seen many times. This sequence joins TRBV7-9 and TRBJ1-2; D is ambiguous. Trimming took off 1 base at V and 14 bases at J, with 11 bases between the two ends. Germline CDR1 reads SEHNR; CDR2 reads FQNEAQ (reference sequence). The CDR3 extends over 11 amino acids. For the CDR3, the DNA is TGTGCCAGCAGCTTAGAAGGGTTGAAAACCTTC. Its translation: CASSLEGLKTF.

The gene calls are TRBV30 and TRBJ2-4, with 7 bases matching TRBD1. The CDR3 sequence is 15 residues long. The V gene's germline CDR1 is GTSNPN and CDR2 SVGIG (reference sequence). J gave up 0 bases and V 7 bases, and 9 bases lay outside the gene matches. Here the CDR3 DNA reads TGTGCCTCAACCTGGGACAGCCTAGCCAAAAACATTCAGTACTTC. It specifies CASTWDSLAKNIQYF.

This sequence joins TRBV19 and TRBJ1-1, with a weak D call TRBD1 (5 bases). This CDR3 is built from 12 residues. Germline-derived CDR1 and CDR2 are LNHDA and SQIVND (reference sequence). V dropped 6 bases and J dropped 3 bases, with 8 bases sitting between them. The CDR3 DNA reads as TGTGCCAGTAGGGGGGGGTACACTGAAGCTTTCTTT. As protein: CASRGGYTEAFF.

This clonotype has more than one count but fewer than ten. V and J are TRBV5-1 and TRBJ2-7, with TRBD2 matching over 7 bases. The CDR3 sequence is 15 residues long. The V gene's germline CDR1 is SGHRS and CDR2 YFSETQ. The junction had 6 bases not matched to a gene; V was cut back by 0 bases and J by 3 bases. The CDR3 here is CASSLGLAENYEQYF. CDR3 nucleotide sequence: TGCGCCAGCAGCTTGGGGCTAGCGGAAAACTACGAGCAGTACTTC.

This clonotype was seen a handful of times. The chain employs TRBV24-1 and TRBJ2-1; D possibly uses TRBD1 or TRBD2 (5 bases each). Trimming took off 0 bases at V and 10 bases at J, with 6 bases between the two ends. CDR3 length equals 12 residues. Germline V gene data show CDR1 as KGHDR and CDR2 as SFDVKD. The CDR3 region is CATSDLWGEQFF. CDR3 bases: TGTGCCACCAGTGATTTGTGGGGGGAGCAGTTCTTC.

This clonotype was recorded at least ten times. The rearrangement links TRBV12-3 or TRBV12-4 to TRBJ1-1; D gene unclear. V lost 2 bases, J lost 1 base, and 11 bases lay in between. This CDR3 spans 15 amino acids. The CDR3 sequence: CASSLLRPGNTEAFF. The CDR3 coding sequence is TGTGCCAGCAGTTTACTGCGCCCGGGGAACACTGAAGCTTTCTTT.

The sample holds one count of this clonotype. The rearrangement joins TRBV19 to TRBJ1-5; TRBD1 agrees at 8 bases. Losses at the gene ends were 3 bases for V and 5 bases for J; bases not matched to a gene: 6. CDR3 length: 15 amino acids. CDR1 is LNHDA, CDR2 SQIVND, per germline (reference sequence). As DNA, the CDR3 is TGTGCCAGTAGTATTGATACAGGGGGAGATCAGCCCCAGCATTTT. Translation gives CASSIDTGGDQPQHF.

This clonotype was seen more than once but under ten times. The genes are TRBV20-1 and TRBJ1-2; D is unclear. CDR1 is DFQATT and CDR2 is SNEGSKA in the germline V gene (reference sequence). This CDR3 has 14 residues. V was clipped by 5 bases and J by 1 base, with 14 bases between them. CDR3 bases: TGCAGTGCTTTTCCCCCCGAGCGTAACTATGGCTACACCTTC. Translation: CSAFPPERNYGYTF.

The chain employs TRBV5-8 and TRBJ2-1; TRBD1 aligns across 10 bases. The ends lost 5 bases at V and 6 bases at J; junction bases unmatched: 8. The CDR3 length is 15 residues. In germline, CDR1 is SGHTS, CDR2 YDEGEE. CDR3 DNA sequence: TGTGCCAGCAGTTTCGGGACAGGGGTTTTCAATGAGCAGTTCTTC. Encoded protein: CASSFGTGVFNEQFF.

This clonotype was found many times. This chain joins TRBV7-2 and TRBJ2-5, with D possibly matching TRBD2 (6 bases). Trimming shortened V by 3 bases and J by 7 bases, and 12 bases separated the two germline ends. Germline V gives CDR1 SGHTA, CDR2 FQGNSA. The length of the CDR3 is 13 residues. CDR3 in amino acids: CASSFGPGGTQYF. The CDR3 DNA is TGTGCCAGCAGCTTTGGGCCCGGGGGGACCCAGTACTTC.

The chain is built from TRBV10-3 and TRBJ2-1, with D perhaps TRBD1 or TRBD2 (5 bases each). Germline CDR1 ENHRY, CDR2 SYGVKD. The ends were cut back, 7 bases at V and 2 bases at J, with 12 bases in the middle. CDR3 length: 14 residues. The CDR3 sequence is CAIKRDATYNEQFF. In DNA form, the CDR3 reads TGTGCCATCAAACGGGACGCCACCTACAATGAGCAGTTCTTC.

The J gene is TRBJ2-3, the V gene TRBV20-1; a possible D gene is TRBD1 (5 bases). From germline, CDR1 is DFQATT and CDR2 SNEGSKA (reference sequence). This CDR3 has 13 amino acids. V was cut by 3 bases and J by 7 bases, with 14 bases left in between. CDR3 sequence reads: CSAREAGYHTQYF. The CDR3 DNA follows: TGCAGTGCTAGGGAAGCAGGGTATCATACGCAGTATTTT.

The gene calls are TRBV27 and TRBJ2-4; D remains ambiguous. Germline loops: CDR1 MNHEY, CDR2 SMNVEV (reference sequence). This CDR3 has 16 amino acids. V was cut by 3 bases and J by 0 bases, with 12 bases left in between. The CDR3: CASSFDLVIAKNIQYF. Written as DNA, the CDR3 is TGTGCCAGCAGTTTTGACCTCGTTATAGCCAAAAACATTCAGTACTTC.

This CDR3 is CATSPYPGRVNTEAFF. As DNA, the CDR3 is TGTGCCACCAGCCCTTATCCGGGTCGGGTGAACACTGAAGCTTTCTTT. The chain links TRBV15 to TRBJ1-1; D gene ambiguous. The V gene's germline CDR1 is LNHNV and CDR2 YYDKDF (reference sequence). The CDR3 is 16 residues long. Trimming left V 5 bases short and J 0 bases short, with 16 bases between.

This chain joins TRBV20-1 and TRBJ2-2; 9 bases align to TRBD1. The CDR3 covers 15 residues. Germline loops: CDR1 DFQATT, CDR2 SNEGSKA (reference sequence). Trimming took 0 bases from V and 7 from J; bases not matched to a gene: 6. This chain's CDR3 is CSARETGGRGGELFF. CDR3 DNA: TGCAGTGCTAGAGAGACAGGGGGTAGGGGCGGGGAGCTGTTTTTT.

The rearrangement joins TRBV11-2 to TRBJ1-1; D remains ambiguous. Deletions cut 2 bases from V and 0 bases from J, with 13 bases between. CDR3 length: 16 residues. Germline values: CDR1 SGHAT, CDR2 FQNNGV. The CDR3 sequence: CASSLSFQAMNTEAFF. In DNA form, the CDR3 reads TGTGCCAGCAGCTTATCATTCCAGGCTATGAACACTGAAGCTTTCTTT.

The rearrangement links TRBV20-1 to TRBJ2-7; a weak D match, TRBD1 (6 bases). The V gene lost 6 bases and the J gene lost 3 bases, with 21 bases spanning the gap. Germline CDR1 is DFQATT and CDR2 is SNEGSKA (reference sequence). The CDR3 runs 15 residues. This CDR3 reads CSASPSGDTSYEQYF. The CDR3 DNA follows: TGCAGTGCAAGCCCATCCGGGGACACAAGCTACGAGCAGTACTTC.

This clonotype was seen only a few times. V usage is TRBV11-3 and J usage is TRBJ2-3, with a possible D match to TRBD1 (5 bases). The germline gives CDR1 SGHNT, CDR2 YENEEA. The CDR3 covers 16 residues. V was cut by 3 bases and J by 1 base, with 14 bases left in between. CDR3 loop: CASSLAPDSRTDTQYF. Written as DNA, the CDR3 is TGTGCCAGCAGCTTGGCCCCAGACAGCCGCACAGATACGCAGTATTTT.

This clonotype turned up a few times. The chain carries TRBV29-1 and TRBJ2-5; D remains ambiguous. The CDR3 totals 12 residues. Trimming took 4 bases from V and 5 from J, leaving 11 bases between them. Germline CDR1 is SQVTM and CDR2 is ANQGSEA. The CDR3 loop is CSVAPARETQYF. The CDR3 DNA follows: TGCAGCGTTGCCCCGGCTAGGGAGACCCAGTACTTC.

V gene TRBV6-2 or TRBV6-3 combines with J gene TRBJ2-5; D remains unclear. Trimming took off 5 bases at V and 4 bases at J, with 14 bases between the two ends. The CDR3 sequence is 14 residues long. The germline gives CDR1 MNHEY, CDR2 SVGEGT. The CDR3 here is CASSREANSETQYF. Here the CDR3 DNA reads TGTGCCAGCAGTCGAGAGGCCAACTCAGAGACCCAGTACTTC.